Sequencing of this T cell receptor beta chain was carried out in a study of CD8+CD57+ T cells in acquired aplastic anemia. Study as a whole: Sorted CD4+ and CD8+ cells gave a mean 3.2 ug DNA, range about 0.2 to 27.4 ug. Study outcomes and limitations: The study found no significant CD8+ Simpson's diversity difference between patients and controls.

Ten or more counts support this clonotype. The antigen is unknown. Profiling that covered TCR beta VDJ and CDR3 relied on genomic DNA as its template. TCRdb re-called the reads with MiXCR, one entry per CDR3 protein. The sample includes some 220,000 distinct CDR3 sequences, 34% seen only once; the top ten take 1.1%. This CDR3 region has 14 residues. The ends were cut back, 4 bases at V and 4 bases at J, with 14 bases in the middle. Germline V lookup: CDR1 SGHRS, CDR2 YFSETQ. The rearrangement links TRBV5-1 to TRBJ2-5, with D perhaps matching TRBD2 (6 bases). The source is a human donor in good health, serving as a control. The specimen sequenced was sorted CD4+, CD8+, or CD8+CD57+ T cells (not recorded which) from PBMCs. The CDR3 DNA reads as TGCGCCAGCAGCGCGGGGTACTCACGAGAGACCCAGTACTTC. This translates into CASSAGYSRETQYF. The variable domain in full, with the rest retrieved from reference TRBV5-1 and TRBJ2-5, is KAGVTQTPRYLIKTRGQQVTLSCSPISGHRSVSWYQQTPGQGLQFLFEYFSETQRNKGNFPGRFSGRQFSNSRSEMNVSTLELGDSALYLCASSAGYSRETQYFGPGTRLLVL.